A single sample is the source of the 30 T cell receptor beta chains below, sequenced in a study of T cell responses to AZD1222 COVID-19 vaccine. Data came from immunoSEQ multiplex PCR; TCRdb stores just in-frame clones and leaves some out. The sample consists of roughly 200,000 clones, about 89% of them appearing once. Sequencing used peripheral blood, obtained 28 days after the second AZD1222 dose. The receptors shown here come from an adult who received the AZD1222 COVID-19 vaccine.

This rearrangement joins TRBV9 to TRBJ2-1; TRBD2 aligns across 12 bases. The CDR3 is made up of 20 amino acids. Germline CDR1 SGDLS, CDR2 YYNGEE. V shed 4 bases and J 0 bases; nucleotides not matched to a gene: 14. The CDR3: CASSSPSTSGGQSSYNEQFF. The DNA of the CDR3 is TGTGCCAGCAGCTCCCCGTCGACTAGCGGGGGCCAGAGCTCCTACAATGAGCAGTTCTTC.

This CDR3 is CASSLGQPQHF. The CDR3, as DNA: TGTGCCAGCAGTTTAGGTCAGCCCCAGCATTTT. The chain is built from TRBV12-3 or TRBV12-4 and TRBJ1-5; no reliable D call. CDR3 length: 11 residues. Trimming took off 1 base at V and 6 bases at J, with 1 base between the two ends.

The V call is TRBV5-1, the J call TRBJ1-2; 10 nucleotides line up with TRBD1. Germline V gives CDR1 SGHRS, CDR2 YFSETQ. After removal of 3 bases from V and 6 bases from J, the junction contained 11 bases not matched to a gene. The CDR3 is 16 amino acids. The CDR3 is CASSSFTGTGANGYTF. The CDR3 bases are TGCGCCAGCAGCTCCTTTACCGGGACAGGGGCTAATGGCTACACCTTC.

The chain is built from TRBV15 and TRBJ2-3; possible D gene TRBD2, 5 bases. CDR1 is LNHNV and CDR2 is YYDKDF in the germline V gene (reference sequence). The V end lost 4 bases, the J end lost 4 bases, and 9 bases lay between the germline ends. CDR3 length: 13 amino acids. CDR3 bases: TGTGCCACCAGCATGCTAGCTGCAGATACGCAGTATTTT. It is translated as CATSMLAADTQYF.

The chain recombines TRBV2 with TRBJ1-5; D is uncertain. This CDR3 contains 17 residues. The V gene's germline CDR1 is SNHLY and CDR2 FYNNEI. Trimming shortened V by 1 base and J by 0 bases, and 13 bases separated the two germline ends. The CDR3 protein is CASSEVRIAYSNQPQHF. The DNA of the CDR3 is TGTGCCAGCAGTGAAGTTCGCATCGCCTATAGCAATCAGCCCCAGCATTTT.

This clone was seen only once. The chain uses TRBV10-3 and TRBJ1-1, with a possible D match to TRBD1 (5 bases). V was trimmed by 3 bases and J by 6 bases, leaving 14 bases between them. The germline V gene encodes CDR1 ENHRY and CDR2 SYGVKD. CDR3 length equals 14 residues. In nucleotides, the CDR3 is TGTGCCATCAGTGAAGGGGTTGTCCCCCCTGAAGCTTTCTTT. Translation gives CAISEGVVPPEAFF.

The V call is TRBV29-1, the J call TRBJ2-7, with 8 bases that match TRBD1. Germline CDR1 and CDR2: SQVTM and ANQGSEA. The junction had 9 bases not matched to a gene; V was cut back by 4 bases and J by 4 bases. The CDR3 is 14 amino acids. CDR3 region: CSVAPRQGAYEQYF. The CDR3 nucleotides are TGCAGCGTTGCTCCCCGCCAGGGGGCTTACGAGCAGTACTTC.

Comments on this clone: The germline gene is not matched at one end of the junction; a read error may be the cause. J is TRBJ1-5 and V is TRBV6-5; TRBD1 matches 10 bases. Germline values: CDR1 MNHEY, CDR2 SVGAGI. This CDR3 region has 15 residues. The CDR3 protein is CASSDSRDRGQPQHF. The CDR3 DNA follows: TGTGCCAGCAGTGACTCCCGGGACAGGGGTCAGCCCCAGCATTTT.

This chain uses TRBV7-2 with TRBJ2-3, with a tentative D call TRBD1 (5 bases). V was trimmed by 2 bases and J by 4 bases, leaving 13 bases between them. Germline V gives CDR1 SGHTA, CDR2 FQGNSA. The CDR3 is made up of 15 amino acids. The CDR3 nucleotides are TGTGCCAGCAGCTTATGGGGCTTAGGTGCAGATACGCAGTATTTT. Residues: CASSLWGLGADTQYF. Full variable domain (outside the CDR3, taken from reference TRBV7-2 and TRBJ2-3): GAGVSQSPSNKVTEKGKDVELRCDPISGHTALYWYRQSLGQGLEFLIYFQGNSAPDKSGLPSDRFSAERTGGSVSTLTIQRTQQEDSAVYLCASSLWGLGADTQYFGPGTRLTVL.

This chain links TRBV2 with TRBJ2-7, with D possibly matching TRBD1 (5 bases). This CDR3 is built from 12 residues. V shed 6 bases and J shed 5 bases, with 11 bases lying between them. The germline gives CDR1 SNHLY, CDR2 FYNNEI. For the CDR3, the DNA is TGTGCCAGCAGCATAGAAGGGGACGAGCAGTACTTC. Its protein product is CASSIEGDEQYF.

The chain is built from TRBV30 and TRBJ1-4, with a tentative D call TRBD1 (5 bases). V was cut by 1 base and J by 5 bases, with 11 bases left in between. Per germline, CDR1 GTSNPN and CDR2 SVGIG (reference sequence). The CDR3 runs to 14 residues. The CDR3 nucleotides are TGTGCCTGGAGTGATGACAGAACAAATGAAAAACTGTTTTTT. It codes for CAWSDDRTNEKLFF.

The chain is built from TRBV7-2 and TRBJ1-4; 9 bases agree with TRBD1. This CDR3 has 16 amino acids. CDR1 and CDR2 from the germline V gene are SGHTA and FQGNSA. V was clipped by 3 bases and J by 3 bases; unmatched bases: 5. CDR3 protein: CASSLDTGGSNEKLFF. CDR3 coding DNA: TGTGCCAGCAGCTTGGACACAGGGGGCTCTAATGAAAAACTGTTTTTT.

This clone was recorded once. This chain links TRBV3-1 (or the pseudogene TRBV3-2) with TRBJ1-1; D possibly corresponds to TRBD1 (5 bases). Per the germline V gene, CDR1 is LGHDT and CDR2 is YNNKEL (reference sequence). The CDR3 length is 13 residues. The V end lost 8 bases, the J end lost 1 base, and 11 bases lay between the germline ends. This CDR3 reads CASSWGGNTEAFF. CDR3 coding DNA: TGTGCCAGCTCTTGGGGGGGGAACACTGAAGCTTTCTTT.

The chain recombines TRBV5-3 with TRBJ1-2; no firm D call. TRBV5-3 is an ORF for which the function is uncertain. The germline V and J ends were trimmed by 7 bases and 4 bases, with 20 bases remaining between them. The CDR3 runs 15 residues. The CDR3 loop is CARFCVGSHFYGYTF. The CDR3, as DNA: TGTGCCAGATTCTGCGTGGGAAGTCATTTCTATGGCTACACCTTC.

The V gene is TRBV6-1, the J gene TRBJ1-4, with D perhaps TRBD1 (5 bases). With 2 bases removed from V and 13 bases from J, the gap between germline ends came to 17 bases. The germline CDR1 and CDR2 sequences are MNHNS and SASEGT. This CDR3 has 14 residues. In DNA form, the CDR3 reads TGTGCCAGCAGTGAATGGGGGGTCGCTTTCTCACTGTTTTTT. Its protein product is CASSEWGVAFSLFF.

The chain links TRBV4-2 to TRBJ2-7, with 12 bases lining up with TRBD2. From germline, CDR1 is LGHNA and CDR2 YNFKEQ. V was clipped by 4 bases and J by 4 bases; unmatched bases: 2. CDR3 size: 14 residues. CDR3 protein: CASSPGLAGYEQYF. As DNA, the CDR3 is TGTGCCAGCAGCCCCGGACTAGCGGGGTACGAGCAGTACTTC.

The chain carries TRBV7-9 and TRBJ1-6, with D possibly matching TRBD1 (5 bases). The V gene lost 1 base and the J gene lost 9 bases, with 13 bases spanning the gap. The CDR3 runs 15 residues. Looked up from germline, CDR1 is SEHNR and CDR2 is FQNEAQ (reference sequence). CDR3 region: CASSLVGAGTSPLHF. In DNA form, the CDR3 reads TGTGCCAGCAGCTTAGTAGGGGCAGGGACTTCACCCCTCCACTTT. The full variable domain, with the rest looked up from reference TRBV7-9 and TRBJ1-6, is DTGVSQNPRHKITKRGQNVTFRCDPISEHNRLYWYRQTLGQGPEFLTYFQNEAQLEKSRLLSDRFSAERPKGSFSTLEIQRTEQGDSAMYLCASSLVGAGTSPLHFGNGTRLTVT.

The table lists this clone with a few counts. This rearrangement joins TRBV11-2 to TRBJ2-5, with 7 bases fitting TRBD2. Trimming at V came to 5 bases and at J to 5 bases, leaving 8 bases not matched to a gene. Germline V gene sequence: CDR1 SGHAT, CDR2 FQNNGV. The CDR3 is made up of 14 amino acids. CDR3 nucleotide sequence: TGTGCCAGCAGCCAAGGGAGGGGATGGGAGACCCAGTACTTC. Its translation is CASSQGRGWETQYF.

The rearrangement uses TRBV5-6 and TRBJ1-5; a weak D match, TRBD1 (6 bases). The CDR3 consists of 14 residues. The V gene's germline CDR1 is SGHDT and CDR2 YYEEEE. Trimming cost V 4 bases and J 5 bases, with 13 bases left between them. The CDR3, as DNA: TGTGCCAGCAGCAGGAGGGACACAGATCAGCCCCAGCATTTT. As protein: CASSRRDTDQPQHF.

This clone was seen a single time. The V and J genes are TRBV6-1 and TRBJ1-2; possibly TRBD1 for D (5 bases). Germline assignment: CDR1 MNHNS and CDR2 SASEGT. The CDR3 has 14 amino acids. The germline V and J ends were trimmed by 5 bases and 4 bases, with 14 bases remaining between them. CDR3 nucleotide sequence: TGTGCCAGCAGTTTAGGCAGGGCCTCCTATGGCTACACCTTC. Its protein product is CASSLGRASYGYTF.

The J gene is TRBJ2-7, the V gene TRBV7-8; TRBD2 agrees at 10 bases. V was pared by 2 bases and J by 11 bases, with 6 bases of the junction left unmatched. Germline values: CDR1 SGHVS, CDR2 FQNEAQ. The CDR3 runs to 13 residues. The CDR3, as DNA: TGTGCCAGCAGCTTACGTCTAGCGGGAGAAAAGTACTTC. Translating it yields CASSLRLAGEKYF.

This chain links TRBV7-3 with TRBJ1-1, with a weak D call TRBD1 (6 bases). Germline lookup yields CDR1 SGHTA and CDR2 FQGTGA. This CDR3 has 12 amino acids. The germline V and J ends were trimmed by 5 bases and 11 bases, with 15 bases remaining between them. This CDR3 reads CASSTYQGFAFF. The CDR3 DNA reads TGTGCCAGCAGCACATATCAGGGGTTTGCTTTCTTT.

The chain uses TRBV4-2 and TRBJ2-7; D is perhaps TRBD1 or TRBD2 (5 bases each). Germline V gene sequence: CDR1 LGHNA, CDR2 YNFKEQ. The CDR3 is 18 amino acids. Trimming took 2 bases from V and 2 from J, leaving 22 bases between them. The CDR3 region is CASSQHMVGPQTAYEQYF. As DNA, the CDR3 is TGTGCCAGCAGCCAACACATGGTGGGACCCCAGACGGCCTACGAGCAGTACTTC.

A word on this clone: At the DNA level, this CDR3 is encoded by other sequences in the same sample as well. In DNA, the CDR3 is TGTGCCAGCTCACCCGAGGGGGGCTATGGCTACACCTTC. It translates to CASSPEGGYGYTF. The chain recombines TRBV18 with TRBJ1-2; D is perhaps TRBD1 (6 bases). Germline CDR1 reads KGHSH; CDR2 reads LQKENI. V lost 3 bases, J lost 4 bases, and 9 bases lay in between. The CDR3 runs to 13 residues.

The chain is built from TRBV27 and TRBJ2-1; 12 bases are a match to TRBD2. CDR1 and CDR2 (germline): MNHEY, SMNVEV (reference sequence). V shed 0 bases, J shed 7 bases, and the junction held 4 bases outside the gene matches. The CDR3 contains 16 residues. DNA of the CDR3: TGTGCCAGCAGTTTATCGATTGGACTAGCGGGAAATGAGCAGTTCTTC. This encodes CASSLSIGLAGNEQFF.

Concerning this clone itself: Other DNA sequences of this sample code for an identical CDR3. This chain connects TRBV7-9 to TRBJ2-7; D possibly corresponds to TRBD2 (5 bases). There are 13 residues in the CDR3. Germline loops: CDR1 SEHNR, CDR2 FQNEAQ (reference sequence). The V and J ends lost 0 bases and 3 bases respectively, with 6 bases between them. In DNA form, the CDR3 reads TGTGCCAGCAGCTTAGCGGGGAGCTACGAGCAGTACTTC. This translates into CASSLAGSYEQYF.

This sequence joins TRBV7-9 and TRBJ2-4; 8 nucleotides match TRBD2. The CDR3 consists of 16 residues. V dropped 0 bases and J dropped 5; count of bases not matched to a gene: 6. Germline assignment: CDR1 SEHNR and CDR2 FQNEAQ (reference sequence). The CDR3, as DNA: TGTGCCAGCAGCTTAGCGGTGGGACTAGGAGAAAACATTCAGTACTTC. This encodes CASSLAVGLGENIQYF.

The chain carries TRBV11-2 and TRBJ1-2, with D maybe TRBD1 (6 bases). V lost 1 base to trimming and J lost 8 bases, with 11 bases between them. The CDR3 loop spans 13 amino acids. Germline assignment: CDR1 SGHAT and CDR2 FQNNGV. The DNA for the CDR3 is TGTGCCAGCAGCTTAGTTCACAGGGAGGGCTACACCTTC. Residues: CASSLVHREGYTF.

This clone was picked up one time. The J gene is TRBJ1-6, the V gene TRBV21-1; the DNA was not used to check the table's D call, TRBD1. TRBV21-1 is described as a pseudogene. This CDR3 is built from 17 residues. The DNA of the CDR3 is TGTGCCAGCAGCGCCCTTCGCACAGGGTCTAGTGATTCACCCCTCCACTTT. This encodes CASSALRTGSSDSPLHF.

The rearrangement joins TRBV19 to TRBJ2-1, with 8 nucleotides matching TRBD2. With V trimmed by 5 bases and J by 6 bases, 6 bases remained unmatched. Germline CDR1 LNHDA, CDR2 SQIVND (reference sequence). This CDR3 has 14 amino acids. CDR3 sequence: CASSFGLAGNEQFF. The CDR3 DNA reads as TGTGCCAGTAGTTTCGGACTAGCAGGCAATGAGCAGTTCTTC.